Each of the 12 T cell receptor beta chains below was sequenced from the same sample in a study of blood T cell repertoires in COVID-19. Profiled with immunoSEQ multiplex PCR; TCRdb holds only in-frame clones, not every one. The sample shows 95,000 to 150,000 clones, approximately 85% of them seen only once. The sequencing sample was made of peripheral blood. The origin of the receptors is a man between 25 and 39 years old with COVID-19, enrolled during active disease.

To note about this clone: The junction shows a germline mismatch at one end, possibly a read error. This sequence joins TRBV6-6 and TRBJ2-7, with TRBD1 identical over 7 bases. The CDR3 loop spans 15 amino acids. CDR1 and CDR2 (germline): MNHNY, SVGAGI (reference sequence). DNA of the CDR3: TGCGCCAGCAGCCCTATATCTGACAGGGAGTACGAGCAGTACTTC. As protein: CASSPISDREYEQYF.

The V call is TRBV25-1, the J call TRBJ2-1; D is possibly TRBD2 (6 bases). Between the trimmed V and J ends, which lost 4 bases and 2 bases, there was a span of 9 bases. The CDR3 is made up of 14 amino acids. The germline gives CDR1 MGHDK, CDR2 SYGVNS. CDR3 protein: CASSVTGAYNEQFF. For the CDR3, the DNA is TGTGCCAGCAGTGTAACGGGGGCCTACAATGAGCAGTTCTTC.

The chain carries TRBV9 and TRBJ2-6; D ambiguous. Germline V CDR1 and CDR2: SGDLS, YYNGEE. The CDR3 has 15 residues. Trimming left V 0 bases short and J 1 base short, with 5 bases between. CDR3 sequence (DNA): TGTGCCAGCAGCGTAGACTGGTCTGGGGCCAACGTCCTGACTTTC. This translates into CASSVDWSGANVLTF.

The chain uses TRBV7-8 and TRBJ1-2, with 10 bases aligning to TRBD1. The CDR3 is 16 residues long. CDR1 is SGHVS, CDR2 FQNEAQ, per germline. Losses at the gene ends were 5 bases for V and 4 bases for J; bases not matched to a gene: 10. The DNA of the CDR3 is TGTGCCAGCAGCCCTCGGACAGGGGGATTAGGCTATGGCTACACCTTC. Its protein is CASSPRTGGLGYGYTF.

The V call is TRBV6-2 or TRBV6-3, the J call TRBJ1-3, with D hard to call. CDR3 length: 16 amino acids. CDR1 and CDR2 from the germline V gene are MNHEY and SVGEGT. V was shortened by 0 bases and J by 1 base, with 10 bases between the two germline ends. This CDR3 reads CASSYSKQPSGNTIYF. In DNA form, the CDR3 reads TGTGCCAGCAGTTACTCGAAACAGCCTTCTGGAAACACCATATATTTT.

The gene calls are TRBV18 and TRBJ2-1, with 15 bases lining up with TRBD2. Trimming at V came to 1 base and at J to 7 bases, leaving 2 bases not matched to a gene. This CDR3 has 16 amino acids. Germline V gene lookup returns CDR1 KGHSH and CDR2 LQKENI. The CDR3 coding sequence is TGTGCCAGCTCACCACGGACTAGCGGGAGGGTTAATGAGCAGTTCTTC. It encodes CASSPRTSGRVNEQFF.

The chain couples TRBV19 to TRBJ1-3, with D possibly TRBD1 on 6 matching bases. The CDR3 covers 14 residues. CDR1 and CDR2 from the germline V gene are LNHDA and SQIVND (reference sequence). Trimming cost V 8 bases and J 0 bases, with 11 bases left between them. The CDR3 DNA follows: TGTGCCAGTGGTGACAGGAGCTCTGGAAACACCATATATTTT. It is translated as CASGDRSSGNTIYF.

This chain joins TRBV30 and TRBJ1-5; perhaps TRBD1 as D (5 bases). Deletions cut 5 bases from V and 3 bases from J, with 8 bases between. This CDR3 is 12 amino acids long. CDR1 and CDR2 (germline): GTSNPN, SVGIG (reference sequence). For the CDR3, the DNA is TGTGCCTGGTCCAGGGTCAATCAGCCCCAGCATTTT. Its protein is CAWSRVNQPQHF.

V is TRBV7-2 and J is TRBJ1-3, with 7 bases identical to TRBD1. Germline loops: CDR1 SGHTA, CDR2 FQGNSA. Trimming removed 4 bases from V and 0 bases from J; junction bases left unmatched: 3. There are 15 residues in the CDR3. CDR3 sequence reads: CASSWDSPSGNTIYF. The CDR3 DNA sequence: TGTGCCAGCAGCTGGGACAGTCCCTCTGGAAACACCATATATTTT.

This clone was counted a few times. The chain employs TRBV5-4 and TRBJ2-7; TRBD1 aligns across 9 bases. V dropped 8 bases and J dropped 6; count of bases not matched to a gene: 9. The CDR3 length is 13 residues. The germline V gene encodes CDR1 SGHNT and CDR2 YYREEE (reference sequence). The CDR3 loop reads CASSDRGGGEQYF. In DNA, the CDR3 is TGTGCCAGTTCGGACAGGGGTGGAGGCGAGCAGTACTTC.

This rearrangement joins TRBV15 to TRBJ1-6, with D possibly TRBD1 on 5 matching bases. V lost 1 base and J 3 bases, leaving 10 bases between the germline ends. CDR1 and CDR2 from the germline V gene are LNHNV and YYDKDF (reference sequence). This CDR3 spans 16 amino acids. The CDR3 DNA follows: TGTGCCACCAGCAGAGTAGGAAGGGGCTATAATTCACCCCTCCACTTT. Residues: CATSRVGRGYNSPLHF.

The chain is built from TRBV6-5 and TRBJ2-7, with 8 bases lining up with TRBD2. This CDR3 region has 13 residues. J lost 7 bases, V lost 10 bases, and 12 bases had no gene match. From germline, CDR1 is MNHEY and CDR2 SVGAGI. This CDR3 is CATYRGGADEQYF. The CDR3 bases are TGTGCCACTTATCGGGGGGGCGCAGATGAGCAGTACTTC.